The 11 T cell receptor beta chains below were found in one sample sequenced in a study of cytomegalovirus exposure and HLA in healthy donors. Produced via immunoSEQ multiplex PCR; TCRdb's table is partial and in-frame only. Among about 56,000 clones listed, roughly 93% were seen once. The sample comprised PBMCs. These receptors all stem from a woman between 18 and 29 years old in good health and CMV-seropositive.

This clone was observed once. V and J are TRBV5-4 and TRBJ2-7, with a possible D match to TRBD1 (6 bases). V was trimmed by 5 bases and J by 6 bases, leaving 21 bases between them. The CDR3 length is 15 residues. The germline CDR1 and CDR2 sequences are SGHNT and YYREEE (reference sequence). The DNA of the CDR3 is TGTGCCAGCAGGCTACAGGGAGCCCTAGGGGGCGAGCAGTACTTC. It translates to CASRLQGALGGEQYF. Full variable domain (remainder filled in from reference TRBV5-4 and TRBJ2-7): ETGVTQSPTHLIKTRGQQVTLRCSSQSGHNTVSWYQQALGQGPQFIFQYYREEENGRGNFPPRFSGLQFPNYSSELNVNALELDDSALYLCASRLQGALGGEQYFGPGTRLTVT.

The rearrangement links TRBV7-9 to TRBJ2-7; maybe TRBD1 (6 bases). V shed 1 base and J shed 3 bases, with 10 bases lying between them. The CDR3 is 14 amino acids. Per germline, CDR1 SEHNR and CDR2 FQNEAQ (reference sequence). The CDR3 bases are TGTGCCAGCAGCTTAGACGTCAGGGGCTACGAGCAGTACTTC. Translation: CASSLDVRGYEQYF.

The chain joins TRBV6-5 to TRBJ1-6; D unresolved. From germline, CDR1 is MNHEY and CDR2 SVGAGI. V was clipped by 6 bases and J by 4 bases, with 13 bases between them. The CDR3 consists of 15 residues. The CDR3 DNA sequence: TGTGCCAGCAGCCCCCTGAGAGGGTATAATTCACCCCTCCACTTT. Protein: CASSPLRGYNSPLHF.

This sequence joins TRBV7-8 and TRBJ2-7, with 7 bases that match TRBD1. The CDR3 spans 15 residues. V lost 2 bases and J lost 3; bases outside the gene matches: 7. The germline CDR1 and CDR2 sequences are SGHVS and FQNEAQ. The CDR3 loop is CASSLLSGTDYEQYF. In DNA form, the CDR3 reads TGTGCCAGCAGCTTACTTTCCGGGACAGACTACGAGCAGTACTTC.

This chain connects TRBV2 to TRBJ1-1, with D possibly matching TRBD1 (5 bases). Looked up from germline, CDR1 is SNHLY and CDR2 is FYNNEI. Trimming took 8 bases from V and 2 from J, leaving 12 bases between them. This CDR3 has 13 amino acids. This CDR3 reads CASGGGINTEAFF. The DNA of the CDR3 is TGTGCCAGCGGGGGGGGGATCAACACTGAAGCTTTCTTT.

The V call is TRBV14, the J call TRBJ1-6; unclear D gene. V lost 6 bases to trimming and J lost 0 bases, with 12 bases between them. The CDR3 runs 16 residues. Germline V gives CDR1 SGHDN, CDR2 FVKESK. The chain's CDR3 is CASRPGGSSYNSPLHF. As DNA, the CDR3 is TGTGCCAGCAGACCTGGAGGAAGCTCCTATAATTCACCCCTCCACTTT.

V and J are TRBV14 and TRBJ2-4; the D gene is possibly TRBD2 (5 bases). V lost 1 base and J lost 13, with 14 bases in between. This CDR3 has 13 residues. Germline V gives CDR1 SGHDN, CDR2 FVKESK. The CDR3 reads CASSQAHTKRQYF. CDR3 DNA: TGTGCCAGCAGCCAAGCCCACACCAAGCGGCAGTACTTC.

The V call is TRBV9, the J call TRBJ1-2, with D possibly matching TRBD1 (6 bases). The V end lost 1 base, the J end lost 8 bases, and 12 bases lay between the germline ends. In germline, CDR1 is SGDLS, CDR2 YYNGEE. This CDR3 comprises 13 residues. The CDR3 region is CASSVKTGDGYTF. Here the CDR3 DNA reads TGTGCCAGCAGCGTAAAGACAGGCGACGGCTACACCTTC.

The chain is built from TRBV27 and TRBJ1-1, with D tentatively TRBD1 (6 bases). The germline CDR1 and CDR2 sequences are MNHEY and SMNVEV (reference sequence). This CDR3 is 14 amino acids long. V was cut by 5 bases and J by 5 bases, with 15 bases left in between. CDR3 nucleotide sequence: TGTGCCAGCAGTCCTCTAACAGGGAGTACTGAAGCTTTCTTT. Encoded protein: CASSPLTGSTEAFF.

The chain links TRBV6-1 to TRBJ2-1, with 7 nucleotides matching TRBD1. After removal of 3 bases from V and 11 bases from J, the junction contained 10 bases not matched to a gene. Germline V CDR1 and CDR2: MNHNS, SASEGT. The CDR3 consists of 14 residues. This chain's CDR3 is CASSELDRSPKQFF. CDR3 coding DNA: TGTGCCAGCAGTGAGCTGGACAGGTCCCCTAAGCAGTTCTTC.

The CDR3 bases are TGTGCCAGCAGCTTGGGACAGACGCAGTTCTTC. Protein sequence: CASSLGQTQFF. The V gene is TRBV11-2, the J gene TRBJ2-1; 7 positions agree with TRBD1. The germline V gene encodes CDR1 SGHAT and CDR2 FQNNGV. The CDR3 length is 11 residues. Trimming at V came to 3 bases and at J to 12 bases, leaving 2 bases not matched to a gene. Complete variable domain (other parts from reference TRBV11-2 and TRBJ2-1): EAGVAQSPRYKIIEKRQSVAFWCNPISGHATLYWYQQILGQGPKLLIQFQNNGVVDDSQLPKDRFSAERLKGVDSTLKIQPAKLEDSAVYLCASSLGQTQFFGPGTRLTVL.